These 13 T cell receptor beta chains share one sample of origin, sequenced in a study of cytomegalovirus exposure and HLA in healthy donors. Use of 60 Vbeta and 13 Jbeta primers characterized the PCR. Sequencing used immunoSEQ multiplex PCR; TCRdb keeps in-frame clones, though not all of them. The table shows 150,000 to 200,000 clones, with roughly 80% occurring only once. The sample consisted of PBMCs. Source of these receptors: a man between 18 and 35 years old in good health and CMV-seronegative.

This clone was detected only once. The rearrangement joins TRBV5-6 to TRBJ1-5, with a tentative D call TRBD1 (6 bases). Trimming took 0 bases from V and 6 from J, leaving 10 bases between them. This CDR3 has 14 residues. Germline CDR1 and CDR2: SGHDT and YYEEEE. The CDR3 protein is CASSLAGGPQPQHF. The CDR3 region has the DNA TGTGCCAGCAGCTTGGCCGGGGGGCCTCAGCCCCAGCATTTT.

CDR3 in DNA: TGCAGCGTGACAGGGGTGAGAGCTTTCTTT. Residues: CSVTGVRAFF. The chain couples TRBV29-1 to TRBJ1-1; 8 nucleotides match TRBD1. Germline CDR1 SQVTM, CDR2 ANQGSEA. CDR3 size: 10 residues. The ends lost 6 bases at V and 10 bases at J; junction bases unmatched: 4.

The rearrangement links TRBV30 to TRBJ1-1; D is perhaps TRBD1 (6 bases). Trimming took 5 bases from V and 4 from J, leaving 14 bases between them. CDR1 and CDR2 (germline): GTSNPN, SVGIG (reference sequence). CDR3 size: 13 residues. CDR3 loop: CAWRLTGSTEAFF. The CDR3 coding sequence is TGTGCCTGGCGTTTAACAGGGAGCACTGAAGCTTTCTTT.

This chain joins TRBV29-1 and TRBJ2-5; 8 bases align to TRBD1. The germline CDR1 and CDR2 sequences are SQVTM and ANQGSEA. V was pared by 3 bases and J by 4 bases, with 4 bases of the junction left unmatched. The CDR3 is 13 amino acids. The CDR3 loop is CSVEQGAAETQYF. The CDR3 DNA is TGCAGCGTTGAGCAGGGGGCAGCAGAGACCCAGTACTTC.

The gene calls are TRBV4-1 and TRBJ1-2, with D perhaps matching TRBD1 (5 bases). Trimming cost V 0 bases and J 4 bases, with 18 bases left between them. Per germline, CDR1 MGHRA and CDR2 YSYEKL. This CDR3 spans 17 amino acids. The CDR3 sequence is CASSQEFQTEFIYGYTF. CDR3 bases: TGCGCCAGCAGCCAAGAGTTCCAGACAGAATTTATCTATGGCTACACCTTC.

This rearrangement joins TRBV6-4 to TRBJ2-1, with D maybe TRBD2 (7 bases). CDR1 and CDR2 (germline): MRHNA, SNTAGT. The CDR3 sequence is 15 residues long. The ends were cut back, 6 bases at V and 8 bases at J, with 20 bases in the middle. The CDR3 DNA sequence: TGTGCCAGCAGACCTCTGGCGGGGGCAGTAGATGAGCAGTTCTTC. Protein sequence: CASRPLAGAVDEQFF.

With regard to this clone: Likely a read error: the CDR3 ends without its conserved phenylalanine or tryptophan. The chain employs TRBV29-1 and TRBJ2-7; tentative D call: TRBD1 (5 bases). Per germline, CDR1 SQVTM and CDR2 ANQGSEA. The CDR3 has 13 amino acids. Deletions cut 4 bases from V and 1 base from J, with 11 bases between. CDR3 amino acids: CSVVQTASYEQYL. The CDR3 DNA is TGCAGCGTTGTTCAGACAGCTTCCTACGAGCAGTACCTC.

This clone has a single count. The chain couples TRBV19 to TRBJ1-5; TRBD1 is a possible D gene (5 bases). Trimming removed 3 bases from V and 1 base from J, with 22 bases in between. The CDR3 spans 19 residues. The V gene's germline CDR1 is LNHDA and CDR2 SQIVND (reference sequence). The CDR3 bases are TGTGCCAGTAGTATCCGGGACGGAGGGGTAACAATAAGCAATCAGCCCCAGCATTTT. It encodes CASSIRDGGVTISNQPQHF.

This clone was detected a few times. The chain carries TRBV25-1 and TRBJ1-4, with TRBD1 identical over 9 bases. Germline CDR1 and CDR2: MGHDK and SYGVNS. V shed 8 bases, J shed 8 bases, and the junction held 9 bases outside the gene matches. This CDR3 has 14 amino acids. The CDR3 nucleotides read TGTGCCAGCGGATGGACAGGGGTAGGGGAAAAACTGTTTTTT. Translation: CASGWTGVGEKLFF.

The rearrangement uses TRBV29-1 and TRBJ1-5, with 10 nucleotides matching TRBD1. Trimming removed 7 bases from V and 5 bases from J; junction bases left unmatched: 2. In germline, CDR1 is SQVTM, CDR2 ANQGSEA. There are 12 residues in the CDR3. CDR3 in DNA: TGCAGCGCTGGACAGGGGGATCAGCCCCAGCATTTT. Translated: CSAGQGDQPQHF.

V usage is TRBV11-1 and J usage is TRBJ1-3; maybe TRBD1 (5 bases). The germline V gene encodes CDR1 SGHAT and CDR2 FQDESV (reference sequence). This CDR3 region has 17 residues. Deletions cut 3 bases from V and 0 bases from J, with 15 bases between. CDR3 bases: TGTGCCAGCAGCTTGGGAAGCGGGGACCACTCTGGAAACACCATATATTTT. Amino acid sequence: CASSLGSGDHSGNTIYF.

This clone appeared a few times. The chain uses TRBV4-1 and TRBJ1-4; 8 nucleotides align to TRBD1. The CDR3 contains 17 residues. Trimming at V came to 0 bases and at J to 3 bases, leaving 6 bases not matched to a gene. Germline CDR1 reads MGHRA; CDR2 reads YSYEKL. The chain's CDR3 is CASSQEKGTGPNEKLFF. CDR3 coding DNA: TGCGCCAGCAGCCAAGAAAAAGGGACAGGACCTAATGAAAAACTGTTTTTT.

This chain joins TRBV7-2 and TRBJ1-1; possibly TRBD1 for D (5 bases). Trimming took 1 base from V and 7 from J, leaving 10 bases between them. The CDR3 is 13 residues long. The germline V gene has CDR1 SGHTA and CDR2 FQGNSA. CDR3 nucleotides: TGTGCCAGCAGCTTAGTGGGGGGGAATGAAGCTTTCTTT. As protein: CASSLVGGNEAFF.